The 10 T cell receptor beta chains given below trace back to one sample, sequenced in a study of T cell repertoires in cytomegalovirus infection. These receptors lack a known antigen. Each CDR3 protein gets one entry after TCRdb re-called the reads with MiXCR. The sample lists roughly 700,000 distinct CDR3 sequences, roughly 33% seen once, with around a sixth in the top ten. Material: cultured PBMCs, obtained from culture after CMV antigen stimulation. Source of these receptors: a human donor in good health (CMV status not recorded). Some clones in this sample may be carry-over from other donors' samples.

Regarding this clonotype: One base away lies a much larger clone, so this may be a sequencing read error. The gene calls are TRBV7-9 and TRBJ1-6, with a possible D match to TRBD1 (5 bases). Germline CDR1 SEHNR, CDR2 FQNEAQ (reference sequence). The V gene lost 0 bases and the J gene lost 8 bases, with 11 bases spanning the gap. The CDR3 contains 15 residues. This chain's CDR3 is CASSLAGAGYSPLHF. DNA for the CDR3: TGTGCCAGCAGCTTAGCCGGGGCAGGGTATTCACCCCTCCACTTT.

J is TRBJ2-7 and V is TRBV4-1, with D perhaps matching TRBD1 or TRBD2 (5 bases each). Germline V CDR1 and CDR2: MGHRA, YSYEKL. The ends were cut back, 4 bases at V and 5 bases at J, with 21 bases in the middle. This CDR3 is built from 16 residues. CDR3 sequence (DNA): TGCGCCAGCAGCCCCTTCCCCCGGGACGGTACCGACGAGCAGTACTTC. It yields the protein CASSPFPRDGTDEQYF.

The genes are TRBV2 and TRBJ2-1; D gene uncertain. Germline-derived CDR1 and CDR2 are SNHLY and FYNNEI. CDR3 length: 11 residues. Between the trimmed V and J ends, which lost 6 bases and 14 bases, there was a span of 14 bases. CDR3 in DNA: TGTGCCAGCAGCTTCTCCAGCTCTGAGTTCTTC. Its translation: CASSFSSSEFF.

CDR3 bases: TGTGCCAGCAGGAGCGGGAATCCCGACCACGAGCAGTACTTC. It yields the protein CASRSGNPDHEQYF. The genes are TRBV7-2 and TRBJ2-7; TRBD2 matches 7 bases. Germline V gene lookup returns CDR1 SGHTA and CDR2 FQGNSA. The CDR3 consists of 14 residues. V shed 6 bases, J shed 5 bases, and the junction held 10 bases outside the gene matches.

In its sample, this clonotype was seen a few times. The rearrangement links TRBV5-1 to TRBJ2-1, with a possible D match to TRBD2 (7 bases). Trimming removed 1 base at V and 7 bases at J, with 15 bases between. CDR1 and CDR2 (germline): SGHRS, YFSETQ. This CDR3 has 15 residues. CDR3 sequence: CASSLWGGAVNEQFF. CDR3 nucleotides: TGCGCCAGCAGCTTGTGGGGGGGGGCCGTAAATGAGCAGTTCTTC.

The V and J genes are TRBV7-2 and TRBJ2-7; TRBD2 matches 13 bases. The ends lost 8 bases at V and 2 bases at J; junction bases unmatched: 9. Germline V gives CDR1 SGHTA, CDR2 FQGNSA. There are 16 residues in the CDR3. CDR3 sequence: CASVTSGGPQPYEQYF. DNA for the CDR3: TGTGCCAGCGTGACTAGCGGGGGGCCTCAGCCCTACGAGCAGTACTTC.

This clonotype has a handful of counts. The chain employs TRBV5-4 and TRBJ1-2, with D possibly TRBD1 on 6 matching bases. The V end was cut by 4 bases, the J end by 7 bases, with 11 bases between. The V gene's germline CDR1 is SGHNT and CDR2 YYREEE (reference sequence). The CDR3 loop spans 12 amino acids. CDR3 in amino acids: CASSRNRAGYTF. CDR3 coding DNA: TGTGCCAGCAGCAGAAACAGGGCTGGCTACACCTTC.

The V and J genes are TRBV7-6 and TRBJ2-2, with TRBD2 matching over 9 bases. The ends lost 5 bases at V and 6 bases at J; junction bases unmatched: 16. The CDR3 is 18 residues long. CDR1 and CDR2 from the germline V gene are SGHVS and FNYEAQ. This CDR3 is CASSPGARGGIRPGELFF. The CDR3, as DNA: TGTGCCAGCAGCCCAGGGGCGCGGGGGGGCATCAGGCCCGGGGAGCTGTTTTTT.

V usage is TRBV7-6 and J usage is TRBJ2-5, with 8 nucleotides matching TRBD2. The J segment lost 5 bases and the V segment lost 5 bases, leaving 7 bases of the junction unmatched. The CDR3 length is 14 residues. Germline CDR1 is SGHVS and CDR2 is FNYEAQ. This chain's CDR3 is CASSKSGGWETQYF. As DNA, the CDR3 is TGTGCCAGCAGCAAAAGCGGGGGTTGGGAGACCCAGTACTTC.

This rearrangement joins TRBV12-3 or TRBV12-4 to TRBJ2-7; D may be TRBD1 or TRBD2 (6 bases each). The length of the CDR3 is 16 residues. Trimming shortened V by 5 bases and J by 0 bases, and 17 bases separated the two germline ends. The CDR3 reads CASSVGGPIPSYEQYF. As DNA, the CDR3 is TGTGCCAGCAGTGTTGGGGGGCCTATTCCCTCCTACGAGCAGTACTTC.